These T cell receptor beta chains were read from a single sample in a study of blood T cell repertoires in COVID-19. Profiling relied on immunoSEQ multiplex PCR, and the TCRdb table lists in-frame clones only, not all of them. The table has 80,000 to 100,000 clones, approximately 80% seen once; the top ten hold 11%. Sequencing was done on a sample of peripheral blood. The receptors originated from a man aged 70-80 years with active or convalescent COVID-19. CDR3s include the opening cysteine and the closing phenylalanine or tryptophan. Each record gives: J gene, CDR3 length, D gene, clone size, V gene, CDR3 protein, CDR3 DNA. A D gene is named only where the DNA matches it firmly. Clone size is shown for a subset of rows, as once, few, many or a class of expanded clone.

TRBJ2-1	16	TRBD2	.	TRBV7-6	CASSPTQAGGPNEQFF	TGTGCCAGCAGCCCCACTCAAGCGGGGGGGCCGAATGAGCAGTTCTTC
TRBJ1-1	12	TRBD1	.	TRBV6-5	CASSTQGTEAFF	TGTGCCAGCAGTACACAGGGGACTGAAGCTTTCTTT
TRBJ1-4	15	TRBD1	.	TRBV4-3	CASSQEGQGNEKLFF	TGCGCCAGCAGCCAAGAGGGACAGGGGAATGAAAAACTGTTTTTT
TRBJ2-5	15	.	.	TRBV5-6	CASSLVGAVLETQYF	TGTGCCAGCAGCTTGGTGGGGGCTGTGTTGGAGACCCAGTACTTC
TRBJ1-2	12	.	few	TRBV12-3/TRBV12-4	CASSPEGYGYTF	TGTGCCAGCAGCCCCGAGGGCTATGGCTACACCTTC
TRBJ2-3	14	.	.	TRBV7-2	CASNQGGGLGTQYF	TGTGCCAGCAACCAAGGCGGGGGCTTAGGTACGCAGTATTTT
TRBJ2-7	15	TRBD1	.	TRBV19	CASSPGTGGSYEQYF	TGTGCCAGTAGTCCCGGGACAGGGGGCTCCTACGAGCAGTACTTC
TRBJ1-5	13	TRBD1	.	TRBV6-2/TRBV6-3	CASSRQGKGPQHF	TGTGCCAGCAGTAGACAGGGGAAGGGGCCCCAGCATTTT
TRBJ2-2	15	.	.	TRBV2	CASSEDRVNTGELFF	TGTGCCAGCAGTGAAGACAGGGTTAACACCGGGGAGCTGTTTTTT
TRBJ2-1	15	TRBD2	few	TRBV5-1	CASSLGTSGDNEQFF	TGCGCCAGCAGCTTGGGTACTAGCGGGGACAATGAGCAGTTCTTC
TRBJ2-3	15	TRBD1	.	TRBV7-8	CASSRGTGFLDTQYF	TGTGCCAGCAGCCGGGGGACAGGGTTTTTAGATACGCAGTATTTT
TRBJ1-4	15	TRBD1	.	TRBV19	CASSDSPGGVEKLFF	TGTGCCAGTAGTGACTCCCCAGGGGGCGTTGAAAAACTGTTTTTT
TRBJ1-5	13	.	.	TRBV3-1/TRBV3-2	CASSPGGGQPQHF	TGTGCCAGCAGCCCCGGAGGCGGACAGCCCCAGCATTTT
TRBJ2-2	13	TRBD1	.	TRBV12-3/TRBV12-4	CASSLGQSGELFF	TGTGCCAGCAGTTTGGGACAGAGCGGGGAGCTGTTTTTT
TRBJ2-7	14	.	.	TRBV21-1	CASSISGGAYEQYF	TGTGCCAGCAGCATCAGCGGGGGGGCCTACGAGCAGTACTTC
TRBJ2-2	16	.	once	TRBV3-1/TRBV3-2	CASSQVVTGGTGELFF	TGTGCCAGCAGCCAAGTGGTAACGGGTGGCACCGGGGAGCTGTTTTTT
TRBJ1-4	15	.	few	TRBV4-2	CASSQRTGIREKLFF	TGTGCCAGCAGCCAGCGAACAGGGATACGAGAAAAACTGTTTTTT
TRBJ1-5	12	.	.	TRBV12-3/TRBV12-4	CASTDSNQPQHF	TGTGCCAGTACAGATAGCAATCAGCCCCAGCATTTT
TRBJ2-2	13	.	.	TRBV5-1	CASSFYGAGELFF	TGCGCCAGCAGCTTCTACGGGGCCGGGGAGCTGTTTTTT
TRBJ2-5	15	TRBD2	.	TRBV5-5	CASSGTSGGIETQYF	TGTGCCAGCAGCGGGACTAGCGGGGGAATAGAGACCCAGTACTTC
TRBJ2-7	14	TRBD1	.	TRBV6-5	CASSSRTGVYEQYF	TGTGCCAGCAGTTCCAGGACAGGGGTCTACGAGCAGTACTTC
TRBJ1-2	14	.	.	TRBV2	CASSEGRVGIGYTF	TGTGCCAGCAGTGAAGGTCGGGTAGGAATTGGCTACACCTTC